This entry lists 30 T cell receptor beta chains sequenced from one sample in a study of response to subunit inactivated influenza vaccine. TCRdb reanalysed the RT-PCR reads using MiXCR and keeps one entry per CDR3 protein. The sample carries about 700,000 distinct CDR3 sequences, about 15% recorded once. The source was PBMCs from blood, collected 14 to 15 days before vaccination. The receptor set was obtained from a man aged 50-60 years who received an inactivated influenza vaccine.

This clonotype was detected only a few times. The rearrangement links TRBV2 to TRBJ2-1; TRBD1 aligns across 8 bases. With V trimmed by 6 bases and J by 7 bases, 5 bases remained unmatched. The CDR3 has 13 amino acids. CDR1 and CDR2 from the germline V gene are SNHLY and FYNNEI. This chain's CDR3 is CASRQGANNEQFF. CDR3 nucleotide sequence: TGTGCCAGCAGGCAGGGGGCAAATAATGAGCAGTTCTTC.

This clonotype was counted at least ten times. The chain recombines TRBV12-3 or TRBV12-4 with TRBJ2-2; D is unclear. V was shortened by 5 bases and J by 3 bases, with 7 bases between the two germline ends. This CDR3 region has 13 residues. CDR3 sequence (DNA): TGTGCCAGCAGTCCCGACTACACCGGGGAGCTGTTTTTT. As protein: CASSPDYTGELFF.

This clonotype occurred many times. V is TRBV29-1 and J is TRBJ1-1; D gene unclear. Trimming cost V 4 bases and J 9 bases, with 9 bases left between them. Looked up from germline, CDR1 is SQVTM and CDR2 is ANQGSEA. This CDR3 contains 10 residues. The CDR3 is CSVVGQKAFF. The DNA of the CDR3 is TGCAGCGTTGTCGGGCAGAAAGCTTTCTTT.

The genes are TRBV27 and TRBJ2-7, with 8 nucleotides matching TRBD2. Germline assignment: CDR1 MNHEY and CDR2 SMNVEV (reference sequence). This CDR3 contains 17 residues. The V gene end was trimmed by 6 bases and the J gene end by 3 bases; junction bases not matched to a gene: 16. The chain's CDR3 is CASRSPNSAGDHYEQYF. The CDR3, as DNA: TGTGCCAGCAGATCCCCTAACTCAGCGGGGGACCACTACGAGCAGTACTTC.

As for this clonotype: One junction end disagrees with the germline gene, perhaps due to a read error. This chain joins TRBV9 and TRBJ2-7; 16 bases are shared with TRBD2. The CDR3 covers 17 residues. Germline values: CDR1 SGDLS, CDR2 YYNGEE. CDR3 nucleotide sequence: TGTGCCAGCAGCCCCGGGACTAGCGGGGGGGCGTCCTCCGAGCAGTACTTC. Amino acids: CASSPGTSGGASSEQYF.

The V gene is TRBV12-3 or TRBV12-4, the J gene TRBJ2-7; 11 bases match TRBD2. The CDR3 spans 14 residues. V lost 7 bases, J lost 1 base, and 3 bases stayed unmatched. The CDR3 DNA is TGTGCCAGCACTACTAGCGGGGGTTCCTACGAGCAGTACTTC. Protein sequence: CASTTSGGSYEQYF.

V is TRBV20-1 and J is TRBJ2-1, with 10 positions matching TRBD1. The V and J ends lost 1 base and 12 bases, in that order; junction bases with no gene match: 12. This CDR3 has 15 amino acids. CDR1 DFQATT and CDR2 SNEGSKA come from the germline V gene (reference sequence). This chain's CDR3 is CSARVGDRGIFAQFF. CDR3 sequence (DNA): TGCAGTGCTAGAGTTGGGGACAGGGGTATATTTGCGCAGTTCTTC.

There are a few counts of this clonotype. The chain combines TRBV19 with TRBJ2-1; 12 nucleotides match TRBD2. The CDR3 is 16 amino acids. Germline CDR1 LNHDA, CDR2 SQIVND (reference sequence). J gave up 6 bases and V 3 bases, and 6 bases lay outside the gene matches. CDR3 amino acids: CASSIMASGRVNEQFF. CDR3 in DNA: TGTGCCAGTAGTATTATGGCTAGCGGGAGGGTCAATGAGCAGTTCTTC.

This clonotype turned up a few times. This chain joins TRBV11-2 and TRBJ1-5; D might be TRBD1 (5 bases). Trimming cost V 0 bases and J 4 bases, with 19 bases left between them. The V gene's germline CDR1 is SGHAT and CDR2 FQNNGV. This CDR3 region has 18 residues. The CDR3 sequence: CASSLDRRVAGPNQPQHF. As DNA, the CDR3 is TGTGCCAGCAGCTTAGACCGCCGGGTGGCAGGGCCTAATCAGCCCCAGCATTTT.

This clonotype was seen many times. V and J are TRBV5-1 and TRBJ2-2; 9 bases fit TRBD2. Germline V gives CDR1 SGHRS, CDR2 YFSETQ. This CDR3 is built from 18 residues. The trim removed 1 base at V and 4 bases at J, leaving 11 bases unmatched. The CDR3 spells CASSLYPAGGLGTGELFF. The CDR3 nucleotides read TGCGCCAGCAGCTTGTATCCAGCGGGGGGCCTCGGCACCGGGGAGCTGTTTTTT. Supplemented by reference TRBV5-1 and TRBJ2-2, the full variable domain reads KAGVTQTPRYLIKTRGQQVTLSCSPISGHRSVSWYQQTPGQGLQFLFEYFSETQRNKGNFPGRFSGRQFSNSRSEMNVSTLELGDSALYLCASSLYPAGGLGTGELFFGEGSRLTVL.

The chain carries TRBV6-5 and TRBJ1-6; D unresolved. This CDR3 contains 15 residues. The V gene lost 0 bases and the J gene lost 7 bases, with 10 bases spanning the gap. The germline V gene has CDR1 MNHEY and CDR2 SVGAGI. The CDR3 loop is CASSYSRNLNSPLHF. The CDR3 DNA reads TGTGCCAGCAGTTACTCCAGGAACCTCAATTCACCCCTCCACTTT.

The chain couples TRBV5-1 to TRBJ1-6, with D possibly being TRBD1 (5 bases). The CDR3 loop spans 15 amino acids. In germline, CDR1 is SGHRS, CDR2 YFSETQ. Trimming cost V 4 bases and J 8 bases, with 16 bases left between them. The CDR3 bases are TGCGCCAGCAGCCTAATAAGGGACGGCTATTCACCCCTCCACTTT. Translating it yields CASSLIRDGYSPLHF.

CDR3 region: CASSLAGFGEQFF. The DNA for the CDR3 is TGTGCCAGCAGCTTGGCAGGGTTTGGTGAGCAGTTCTTC. The chain recombines TRBV5-6 with TRBJ2-1, with D possibly being TRBD1 (5 bases). Germline values: CDR1 SGHDT, CDR2 YYEEEE. V was cut by 0 bases and J by 9 bases, with 10 bases left in between. This CDR3 spans 13 amino acids.

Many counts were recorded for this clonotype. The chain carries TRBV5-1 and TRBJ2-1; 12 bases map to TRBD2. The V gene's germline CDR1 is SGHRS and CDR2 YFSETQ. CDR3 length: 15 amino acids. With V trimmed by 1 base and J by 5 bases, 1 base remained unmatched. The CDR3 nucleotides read TGCGCCAGCAGCTTGACTAGCGGGAGGAACAATGAGCAGTTCTTC. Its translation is CASSLTSGRNNEQFF.

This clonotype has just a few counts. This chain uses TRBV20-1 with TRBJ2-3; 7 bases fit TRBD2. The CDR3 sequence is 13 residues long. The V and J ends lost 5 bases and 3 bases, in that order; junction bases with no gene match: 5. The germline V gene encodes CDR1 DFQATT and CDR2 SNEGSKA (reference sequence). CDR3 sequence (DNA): TGCAGTGCTGAGGCGGGGGAAACAGATACGCAGTATTTT. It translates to CSAEAGETDTQYF.

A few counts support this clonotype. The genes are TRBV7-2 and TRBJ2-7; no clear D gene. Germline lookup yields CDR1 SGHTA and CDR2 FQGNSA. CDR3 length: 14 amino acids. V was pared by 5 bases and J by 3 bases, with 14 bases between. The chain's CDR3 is CASSPGWASYEQYF. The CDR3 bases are TGTGCCAGCAGCCCCGGATGGGCGAGCTACGAGCAGTACTTC.

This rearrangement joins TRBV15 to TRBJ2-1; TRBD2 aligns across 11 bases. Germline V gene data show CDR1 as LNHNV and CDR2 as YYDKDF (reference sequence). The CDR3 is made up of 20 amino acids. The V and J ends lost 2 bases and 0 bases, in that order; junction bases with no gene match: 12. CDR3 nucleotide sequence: TGTGCCACCAGCAGATCGCGACTAGCGGGGCACCGAATCTCCTACAATGAGCAGTTCTTC. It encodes CATSRSRLAGHRISYNEQFF.

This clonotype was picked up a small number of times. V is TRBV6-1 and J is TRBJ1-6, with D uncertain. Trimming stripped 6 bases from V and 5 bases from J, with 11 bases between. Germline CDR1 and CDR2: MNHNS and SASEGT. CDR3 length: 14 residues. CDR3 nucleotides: TGTGCCAGCAGGACGGGTCGGGATAATTCACCCCTCCACTTT. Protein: CASRTGRDNSPLHF.

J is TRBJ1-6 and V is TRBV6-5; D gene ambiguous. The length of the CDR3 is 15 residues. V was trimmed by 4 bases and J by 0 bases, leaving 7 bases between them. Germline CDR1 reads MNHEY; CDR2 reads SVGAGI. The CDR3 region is CASSFENSYNSPLHF. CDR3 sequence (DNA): TGTGCCAGCAGTTTTGAGAACTCCTATAATTCACCCCTCCACTTT.

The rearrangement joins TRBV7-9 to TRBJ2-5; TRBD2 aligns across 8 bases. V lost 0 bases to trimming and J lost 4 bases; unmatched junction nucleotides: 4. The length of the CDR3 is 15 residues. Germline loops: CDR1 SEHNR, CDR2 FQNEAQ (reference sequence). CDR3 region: CASSLASGGGETQYF. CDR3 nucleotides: TGTGCCAGCAGCTTAGCGTCGGGAGGGGGAGAGACCCAGTACTTC. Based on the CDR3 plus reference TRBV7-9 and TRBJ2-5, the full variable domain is DTGVSQNPRHKITKRGQNVTFRCDPISEHNRLYWYRQTLGQGPEFLTYFQNEAQLEKSRLLSDRFSAERPKGSFSTLEIQRTEQGDSAMYLCASSLASGGGETQYFGPGTRLLVL.

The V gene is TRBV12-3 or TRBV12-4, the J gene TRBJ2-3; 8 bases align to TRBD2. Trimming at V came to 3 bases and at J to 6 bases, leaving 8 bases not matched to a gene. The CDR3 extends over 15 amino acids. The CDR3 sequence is CASSLSSGPRDTQYF. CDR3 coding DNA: TGTGCCAGCAGTTTGTCTAGCGGGCCGAGGGATACGCAGTATTTT.

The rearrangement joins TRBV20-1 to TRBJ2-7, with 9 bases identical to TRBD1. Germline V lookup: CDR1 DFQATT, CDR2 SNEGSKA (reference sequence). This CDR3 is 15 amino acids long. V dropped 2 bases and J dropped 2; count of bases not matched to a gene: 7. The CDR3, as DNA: TGCAGTGCTAGACGGCGGGACAGGGAGCCCTACGAGCAGTACTTC. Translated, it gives CSARRRDREPYEQYF.

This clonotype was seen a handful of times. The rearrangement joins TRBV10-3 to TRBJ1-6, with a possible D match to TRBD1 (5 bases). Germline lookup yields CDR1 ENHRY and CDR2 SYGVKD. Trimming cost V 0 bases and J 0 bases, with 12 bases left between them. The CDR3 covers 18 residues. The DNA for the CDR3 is TGTGCCATCAGTGAGTCGTTGGGACGGAGCTCCTATAATTCACCCCTCCACTTT. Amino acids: CAISESLGRSSYNSPLHF.

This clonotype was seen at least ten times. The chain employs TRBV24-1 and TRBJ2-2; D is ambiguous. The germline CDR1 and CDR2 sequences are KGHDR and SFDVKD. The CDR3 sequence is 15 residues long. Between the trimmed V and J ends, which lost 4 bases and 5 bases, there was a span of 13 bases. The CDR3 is CATSDPTTSTGELFF. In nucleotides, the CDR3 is TGTGCCACCAGTGACCCTACTACTTCGACCGGGGAGCTGTTTTTT.

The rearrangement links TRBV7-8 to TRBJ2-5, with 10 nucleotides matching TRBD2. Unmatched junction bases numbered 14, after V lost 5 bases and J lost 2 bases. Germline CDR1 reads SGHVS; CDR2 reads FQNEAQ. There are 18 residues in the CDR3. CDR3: CASSLRQTSGARQETQYF. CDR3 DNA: TGTGCCAGCAGCCTTAGGCAAACTAGCGGGGCGAGGCAAGAGACCCAGTACTTC.

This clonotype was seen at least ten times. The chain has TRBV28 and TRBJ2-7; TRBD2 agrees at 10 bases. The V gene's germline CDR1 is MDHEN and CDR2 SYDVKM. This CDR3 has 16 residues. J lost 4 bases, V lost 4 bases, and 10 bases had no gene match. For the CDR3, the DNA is TGTGCCAGCAGTTCCCTGGCTAGCGGGAGTGGATACGAGCAGTACTTC. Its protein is CASSSLASGSGYEQYF.

The CDR3 DNA follows: TGTGCCAGCAGCATAGGACAGGGGGATAGTTCACCCCTCCACTTT. Translation gives CASSIGQGDSSPLHF. The genes are TRBV7-9 and TRBJ1-6; 10 bases fit TRBD1. The trim removed 5 bases at V and 9 bases at J, leaving 7 bases unmatched. Germline CDR1 reads SEHNR; CDR2 reads FQNEAQ (reference sequence). CDR3 length: 15 residues.

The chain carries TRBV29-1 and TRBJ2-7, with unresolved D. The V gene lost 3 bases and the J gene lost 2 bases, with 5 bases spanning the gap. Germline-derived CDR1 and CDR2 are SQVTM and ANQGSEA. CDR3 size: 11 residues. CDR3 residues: CSVDDAYEQYF. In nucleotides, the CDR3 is TGCAGCGTTGATGATGCCTACGAGCAGTACTTC.

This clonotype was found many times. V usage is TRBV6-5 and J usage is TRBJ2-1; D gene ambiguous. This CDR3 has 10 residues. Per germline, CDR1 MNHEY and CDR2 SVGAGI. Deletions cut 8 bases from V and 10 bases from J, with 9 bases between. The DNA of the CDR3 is TGTGCCAGCGGACGTCGGGAGCAGTTCTTC. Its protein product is CASGRREQFF.

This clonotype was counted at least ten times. This CDR3 is CASRTTGGGYTF. The CDR3 DNA reads TGTGCCAGCAGGACAACAGGGGGTGGCTACACCTTC. The rearrangement uses TRBV28 and TRBJ1-2, with 8 bases matching TRBD1. This CDR3 has 12 residues. CDR1 and CDR2 from the germline V gene are MDHEN and SYDVKM. Trimming removed 6 bases from V and 7 bases from J; junction bases left unmatched: 4.